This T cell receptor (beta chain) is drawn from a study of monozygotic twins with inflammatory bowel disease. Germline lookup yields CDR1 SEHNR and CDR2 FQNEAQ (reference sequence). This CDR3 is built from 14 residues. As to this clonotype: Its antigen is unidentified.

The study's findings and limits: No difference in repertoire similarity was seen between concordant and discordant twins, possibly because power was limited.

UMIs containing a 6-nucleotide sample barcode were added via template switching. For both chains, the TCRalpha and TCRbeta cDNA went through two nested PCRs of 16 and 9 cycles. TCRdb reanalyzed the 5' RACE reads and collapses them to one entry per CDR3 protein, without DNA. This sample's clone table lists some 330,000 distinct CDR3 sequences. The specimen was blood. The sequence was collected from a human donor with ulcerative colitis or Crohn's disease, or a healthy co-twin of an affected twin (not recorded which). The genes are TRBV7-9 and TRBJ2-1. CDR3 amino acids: CASSLNVLLNEQFF.